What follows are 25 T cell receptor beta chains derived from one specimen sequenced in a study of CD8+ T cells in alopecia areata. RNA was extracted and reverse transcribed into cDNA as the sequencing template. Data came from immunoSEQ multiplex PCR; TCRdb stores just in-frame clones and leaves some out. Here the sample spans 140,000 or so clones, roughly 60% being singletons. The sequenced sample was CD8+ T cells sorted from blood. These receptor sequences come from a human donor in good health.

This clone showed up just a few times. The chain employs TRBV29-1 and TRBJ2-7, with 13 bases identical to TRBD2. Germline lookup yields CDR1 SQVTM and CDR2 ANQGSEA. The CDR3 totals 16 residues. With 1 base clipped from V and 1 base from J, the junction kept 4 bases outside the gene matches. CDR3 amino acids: CSVEGGTSGISYEQYF. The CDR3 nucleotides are TGCAGCGTTGAAGGGGGGACTAGCGGGATTTCCTACGAGCAGTACTTC.

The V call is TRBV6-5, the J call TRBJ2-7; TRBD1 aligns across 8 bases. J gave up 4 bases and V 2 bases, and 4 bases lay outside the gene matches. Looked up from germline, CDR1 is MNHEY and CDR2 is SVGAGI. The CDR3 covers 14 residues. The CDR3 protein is CASSYDRGPYEQYF. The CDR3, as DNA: TGTGCCAGCAGTTACGACAGGGGTCCTTACGAGCAGTACTTC.

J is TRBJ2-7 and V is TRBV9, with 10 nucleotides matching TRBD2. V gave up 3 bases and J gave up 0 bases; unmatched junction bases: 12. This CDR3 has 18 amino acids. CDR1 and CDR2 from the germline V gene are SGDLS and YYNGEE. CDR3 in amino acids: CASSAGQTSGPSSYEQYF. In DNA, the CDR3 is TGTGCCAGCAGCGCCGGGCAGACTAGCGGGCCGAGCTCCTACGAGCAGTACTTC.

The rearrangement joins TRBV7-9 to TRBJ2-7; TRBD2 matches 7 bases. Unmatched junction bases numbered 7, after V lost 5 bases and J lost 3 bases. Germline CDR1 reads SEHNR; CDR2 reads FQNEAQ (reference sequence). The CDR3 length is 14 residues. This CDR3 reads CASSPSGAIYEQYF. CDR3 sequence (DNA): TGTGCCAGCAGCCCTAGCGGAGCGATCTACGAGCAGTACTTC.

Here the CDR3 reads CASKARTEAFF. DNA of the CDR3: TGTGCCAGCAAAGCAAGGACCGAAGCTTTCTTT. The rearrangement links TRBV2 to TRBJ1-1; D is undetermined. Germline lookup yields CDR1 SNHLY and CDR2 FYNNEI. The CDR3 totals 11 residues. V gave up 7 bases and J gave up 8 bases, with 11 bases separating them. Drawing the rest from reference TRBV2 and TRBJ1-1, the complete variable domain is EPEVTQTPSHQVTQMGQEVILRCVPISNHLYFYWYRQILGQKVEFLVSFYNNEISEKSEIFDDQFSVERPDGSNFTLKIRSTKLEDSAMYFCASKARTEAFFGQGTRLTVV.

This CDR3 is CASSLRWLADYTDTQYF. Written as DNA, the CDR3 is TGTGCCAGCAGTCTTAGGTGGCTAGCGGATTACACAGATACGCAGTATTTT. The chain links TRBV2 to TRBJ2-3; TRBD2 aligns across 7 bases. The length of the CDR3 is 17 residues. V dropped 5 bases and J dropped 2; count of bases not matched to a gene: 13. Germline V gene data show CDR1 as SNHLY and CDR2 as FYNNEI.

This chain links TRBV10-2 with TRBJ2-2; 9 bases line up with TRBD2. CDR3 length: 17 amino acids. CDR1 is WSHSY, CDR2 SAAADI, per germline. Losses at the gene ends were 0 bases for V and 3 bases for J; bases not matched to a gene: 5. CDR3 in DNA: TGCGCCAGCAGTGAGTCGACACTAGCGGGCCACACCGGGGAGCTGTTTTTT. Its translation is CASSESTLAGHTGELFF.

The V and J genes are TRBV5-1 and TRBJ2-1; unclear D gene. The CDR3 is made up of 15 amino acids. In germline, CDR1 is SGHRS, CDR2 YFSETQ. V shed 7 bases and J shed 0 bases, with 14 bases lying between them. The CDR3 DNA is TGCGCCAGCGCCCCGGCATCCAGCTCCTACAATGAGCAGTTCTTC. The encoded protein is CASAPASSSYNEQFF.

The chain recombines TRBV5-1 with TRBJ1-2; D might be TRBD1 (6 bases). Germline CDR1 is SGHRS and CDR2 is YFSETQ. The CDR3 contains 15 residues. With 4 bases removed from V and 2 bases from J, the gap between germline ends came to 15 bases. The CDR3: CASSVRDTRNYGYTF. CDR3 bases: TGCGCCAGCAGCGTCCGGGACACAAGAAACTATGGCTACACCTTC.

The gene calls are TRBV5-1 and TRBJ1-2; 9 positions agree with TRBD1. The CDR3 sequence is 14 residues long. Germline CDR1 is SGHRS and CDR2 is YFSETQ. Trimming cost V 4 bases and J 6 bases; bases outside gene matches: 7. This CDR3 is CASSLRTGEDGYTF. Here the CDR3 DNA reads TGCGCCAGCAGCCTTCGGACAGGGGAGGATGGCTACACCTTC.

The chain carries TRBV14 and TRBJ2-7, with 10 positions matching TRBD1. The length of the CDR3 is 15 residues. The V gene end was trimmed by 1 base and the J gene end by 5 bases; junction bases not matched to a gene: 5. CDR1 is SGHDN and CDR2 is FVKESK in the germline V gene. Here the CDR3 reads CASSQGTGGGHEQYF. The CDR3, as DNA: TGTGCCAGCAGCCAAGGGACAGGGGGTGGGCACGAGCAGTACTTC.

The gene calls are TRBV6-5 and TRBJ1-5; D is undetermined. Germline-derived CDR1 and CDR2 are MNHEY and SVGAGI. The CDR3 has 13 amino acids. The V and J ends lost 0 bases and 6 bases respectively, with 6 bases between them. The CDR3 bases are TGTGCCAGCAGTTACTCGGACGGTCAGCCCCAGCATTTT. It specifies CASSYSDGQPQHF.

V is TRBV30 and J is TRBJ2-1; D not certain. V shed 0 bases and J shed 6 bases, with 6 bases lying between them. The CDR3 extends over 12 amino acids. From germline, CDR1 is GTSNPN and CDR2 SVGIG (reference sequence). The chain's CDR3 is CAWSVGSNEQFF. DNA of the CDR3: TGTGCCTGGAGTGTAGGGTCCAATGAGCAGTTCTTC.

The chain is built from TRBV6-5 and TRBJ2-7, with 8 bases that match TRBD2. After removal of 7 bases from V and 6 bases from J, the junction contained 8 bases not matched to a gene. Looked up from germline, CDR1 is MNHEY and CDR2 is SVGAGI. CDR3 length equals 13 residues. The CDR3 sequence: CASTPGLAVEQYF. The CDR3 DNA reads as TGTGCCAGCACCCCAGGACTAGCTGTCGAGCAGTACTTC.

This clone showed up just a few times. The CDR3 region has the DNA TGTGCCAGTAGTATCGCGGGATTCACCTACGAGCAGTACTTC. Amino acid sequence: CASSIAGFTYEQYF. The chain employs TRBV19 and TRBJ2-7, with D perhaps matching TRBD2 (6 bases). V was clipped by 3 bases and J by 2 bases, with 11 bases between them. Per the germline V gene, CDR1 is LNHDA and CDR2 is SQIVND (reference sequence). The length of the CDR3 is 14 residues.

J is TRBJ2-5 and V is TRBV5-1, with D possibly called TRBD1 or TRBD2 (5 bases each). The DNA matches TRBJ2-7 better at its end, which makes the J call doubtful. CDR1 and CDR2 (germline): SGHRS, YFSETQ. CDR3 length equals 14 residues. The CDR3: CASRYGTATYEQYF. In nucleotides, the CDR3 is TGCGCCAGCAGGTATGGGACCGCTACCTACGAGCAGTACTTC.

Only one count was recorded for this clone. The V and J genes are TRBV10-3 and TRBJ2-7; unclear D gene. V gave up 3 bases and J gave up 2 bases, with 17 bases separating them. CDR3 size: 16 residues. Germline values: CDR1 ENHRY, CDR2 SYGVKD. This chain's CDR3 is CAISDPGQEHTYEQYF. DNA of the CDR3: TGTGCCATCAGTGACCCAGGCCAGGAGCACACCTACGAGCAGTACTTC.

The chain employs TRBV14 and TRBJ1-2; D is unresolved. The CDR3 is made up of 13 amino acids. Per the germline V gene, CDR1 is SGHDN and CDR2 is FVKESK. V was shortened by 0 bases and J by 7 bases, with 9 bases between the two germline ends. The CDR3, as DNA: TGTGCCAGCAGCCAAGATCCGTCGGCTGGCTACACCTTC. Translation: CASSQDPSAGYTF.

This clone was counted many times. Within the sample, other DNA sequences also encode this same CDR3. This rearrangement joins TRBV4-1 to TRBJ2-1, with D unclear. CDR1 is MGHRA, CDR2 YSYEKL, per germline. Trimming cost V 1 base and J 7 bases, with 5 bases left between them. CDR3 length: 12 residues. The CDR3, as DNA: TGCGCCAGCAGCCAAGTCGGAAATGAGCAGTTCTTC. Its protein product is CASSQVGNEQFF.

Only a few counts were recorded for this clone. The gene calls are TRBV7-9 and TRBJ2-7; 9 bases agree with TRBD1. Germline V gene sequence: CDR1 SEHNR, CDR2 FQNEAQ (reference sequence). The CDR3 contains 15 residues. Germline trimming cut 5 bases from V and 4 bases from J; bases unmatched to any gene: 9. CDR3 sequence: CASSNGRTGDYEQYF. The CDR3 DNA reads TGTGCCAGCAGCAACGGGCGGACAGGGGATTACGAGCAGTACTTC.

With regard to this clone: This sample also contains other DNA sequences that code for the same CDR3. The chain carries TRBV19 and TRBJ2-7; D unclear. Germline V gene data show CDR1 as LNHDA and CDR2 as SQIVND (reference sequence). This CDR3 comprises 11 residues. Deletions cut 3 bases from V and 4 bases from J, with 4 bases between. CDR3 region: CASSIGYEQYF. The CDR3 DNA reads TGTGCCAGTAGTATTGGGTACGAGCAGTACTTC.

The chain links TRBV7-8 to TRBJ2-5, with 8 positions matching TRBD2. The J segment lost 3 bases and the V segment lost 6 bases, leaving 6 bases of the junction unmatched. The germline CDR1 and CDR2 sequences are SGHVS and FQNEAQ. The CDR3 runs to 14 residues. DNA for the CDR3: TGTGCCAGCAGGCCGACTAGCGTGGAAGAGACCCAGTACTTC. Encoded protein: CASRPTSVEETQYF.

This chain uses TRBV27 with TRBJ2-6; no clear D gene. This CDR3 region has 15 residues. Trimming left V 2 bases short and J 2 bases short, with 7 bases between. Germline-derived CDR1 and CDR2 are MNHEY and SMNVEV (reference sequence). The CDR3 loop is CASSLGVTGANVLTF. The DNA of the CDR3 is TGTGCCAGCAGTTTAGGAGTCACTGGGGCCAACGTCCTGACTTTC.

Here the CDR3 DNA reads TGTGCCAGCAGCTCACAACCACTCACAGATACGCAGTATTTT. Translated: CASSSQPLTDTQYF. The J gene is TRBJ2-3, the V gene TRBV7-8; no clear D gene. This CDR3 is built from 14 residues. From germline, CDR1 is SGHVS and CDR2 FQNEAQ. The V end lost 4 bases, the J end lost 2 bases, and 10 bases lay between the germline ends.

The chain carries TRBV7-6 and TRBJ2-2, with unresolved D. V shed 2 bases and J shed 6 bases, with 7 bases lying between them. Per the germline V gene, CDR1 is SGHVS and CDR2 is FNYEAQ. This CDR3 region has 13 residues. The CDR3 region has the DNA TGTGCCAGCAGCTTAACGGTGGCCGGGGAGCTGTTTTTT. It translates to CASSLTVAGELFF.